One TCR beta chain is described in this entry. Sequencing used immunoSEQ multiplex PCR; TCRdb keeps in-frame clones, though not all of them. The table has 98,000 or so clones, approximately 85% seen once; the top ten hold about 4.8%. These data originate in a study of blood T cell repertoires in COVID-19. Study-level background: Both acute and convalescent COVID-19 samples were obtained from the United States, Italy and Spain. PBMCs, B-cell-depleted T cells, or T cells were the source of the cDNA or gDNA that made up the material.

CDR1 and CDR2 (germline): SNHLY, FYNNEI. V lost 6 bases, J lost 4 bases, and 5 bases stayed unmatched. CDR3 length equals 14 residues. Sequencing input: peripheral blood. The origin of this receptor is a man between 60 and 75 years old with acute or convalescent COVID-19. V is TRBV2 and J is TRBJ1-2, with 10 bases identical to TRBD1. The CDR3 nucleotides are TGTGCCAGCAGAAGACAGGGGGCCGGCTATGGCTACACCTTC. The encoded protein is CASRRQGAGYGYTF. Combining the CDR3 with reference TRBV2 and TRBJ1-2 gives the whole variable domain EPEVTQTPSHQVTQMGQEVILRCVPISNHLYFYWYRQILGQKVEFLVSFYNNEISEKSEIFDDQFSVERPDGSNFTLKIRSTKLEDSAMYFCASRRQGAGYGYTFGSGTRLTVV.